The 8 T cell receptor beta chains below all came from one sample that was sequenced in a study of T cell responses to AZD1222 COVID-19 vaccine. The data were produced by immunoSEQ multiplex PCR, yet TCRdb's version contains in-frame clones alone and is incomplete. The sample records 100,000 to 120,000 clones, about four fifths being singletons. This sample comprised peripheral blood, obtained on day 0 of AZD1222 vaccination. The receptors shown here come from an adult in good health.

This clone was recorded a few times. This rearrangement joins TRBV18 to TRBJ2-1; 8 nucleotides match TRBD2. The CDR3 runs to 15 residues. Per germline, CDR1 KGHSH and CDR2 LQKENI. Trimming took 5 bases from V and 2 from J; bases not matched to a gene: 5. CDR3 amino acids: CASSSLSGTYNEQFF. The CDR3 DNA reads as TGTGCCAGCTCAAGTCTTAGCGGGACCTACAATGAGCAGTTCTTC. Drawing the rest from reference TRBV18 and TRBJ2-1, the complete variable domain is NAGVMQNPRHLVRRRGQEARLRCSPMKGHSHVYWYRQLPEEGLKFMVYLQKENIIDESGMPKERFSAEFPKEGPSILRIQQVVRGDSAAYFCASSSLSGTYNEQFFGPGTRLTVL.

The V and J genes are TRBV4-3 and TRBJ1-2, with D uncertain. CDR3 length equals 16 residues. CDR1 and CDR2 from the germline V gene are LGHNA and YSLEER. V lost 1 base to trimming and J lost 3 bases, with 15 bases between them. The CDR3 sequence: CASSQGKEGGYYGYTF. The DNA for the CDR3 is TGCGCCAGCAGCCAAGGGAAAGAGGGAGGGTACTATGGCTACACCTTC.

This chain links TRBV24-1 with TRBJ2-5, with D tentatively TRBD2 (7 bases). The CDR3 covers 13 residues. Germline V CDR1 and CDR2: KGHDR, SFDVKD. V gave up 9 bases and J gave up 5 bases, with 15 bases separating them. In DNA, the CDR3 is TGTGCCACCGCCTCGGGGGGCAAGGAGACCCAGTACTTC. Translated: CATASGGKETQYF.

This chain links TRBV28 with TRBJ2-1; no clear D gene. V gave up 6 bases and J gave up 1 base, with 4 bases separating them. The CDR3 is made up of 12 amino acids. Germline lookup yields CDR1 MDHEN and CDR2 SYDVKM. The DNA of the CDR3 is TGTGCCAGCAGGGGGTCCTACAATGAGCAGTTCTTC. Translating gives CASRGSYNEQFF.

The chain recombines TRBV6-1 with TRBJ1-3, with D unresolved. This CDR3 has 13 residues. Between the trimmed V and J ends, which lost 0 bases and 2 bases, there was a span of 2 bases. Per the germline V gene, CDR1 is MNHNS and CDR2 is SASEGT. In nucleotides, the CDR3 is TGTGCCAGCAGTGAAGCGGCTGGAAACACCATATATTTT. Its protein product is CASSEAAGNTIYF.

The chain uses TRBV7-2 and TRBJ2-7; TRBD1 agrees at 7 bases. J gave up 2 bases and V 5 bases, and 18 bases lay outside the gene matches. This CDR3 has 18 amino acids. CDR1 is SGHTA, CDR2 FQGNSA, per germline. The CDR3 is CASSPQRGGRSQAYEQYF. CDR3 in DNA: TGTGCCAGCAGCCCACAAAGAGGGGGCCGGAGCCAAGCCTACGAGCAGTACTTC. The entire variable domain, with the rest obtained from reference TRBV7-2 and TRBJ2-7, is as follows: GAGVSQSPSNKVTEKGKDVELRCDPISGHTALYWYRQSLGQGLEFLIYFQGNSAPDKSGLPSDRFSAERTGGSVSTLTIQRTQQEDSAVYLCASSPQRGGRSQAYEQYFGPGTRLTVT.

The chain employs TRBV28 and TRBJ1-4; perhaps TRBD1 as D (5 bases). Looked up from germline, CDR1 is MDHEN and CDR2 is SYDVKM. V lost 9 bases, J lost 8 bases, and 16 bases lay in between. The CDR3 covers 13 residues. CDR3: CASLRVGEEKLFF. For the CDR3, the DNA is TGTGCCAGTCTCCGAGTGGGGGAGGAAAAACTGTTTTTT.

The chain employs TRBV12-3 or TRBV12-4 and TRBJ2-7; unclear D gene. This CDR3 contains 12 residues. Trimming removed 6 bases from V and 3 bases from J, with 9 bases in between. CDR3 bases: TGTGCCAGCAGCGGCGGTTACTACGAGCAGTACTTC. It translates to CASSGGYYEQYF.